Shown below are 23 T cell receptor beta chains from a single sample sequenced in a study of vaccination effects on CD4 cells after COVID-19. Produced via immunoSEQ multiplex PCR; TCRdb's table is partial and in-frame only. The profile shows roughly 59,000 clones, roughly 78% of them singletons. Antigen specificity for these receptors is unknown. Viral peptide pools were used in the ViraFEST assay to expand antigen-specific CD4+ T cells, and sequencing came afterward. Around day 10 of culture, CD4+ T cells were separated out. The participants, recipients of two vaccine doses, got either BNT162b2 or mRNA-1273. The sequenced sample was CD4+ T cells from PBMCs cultured with HCoV-OC43 spike peptides, obtained after COVID-19 vaccination. Subset given: HCoV-OC43 spike overlapping peptide pool stimulation. Source of these receptors: a human donor who received a COVID-19 vaccine.

The chain couples TRBV5-8 to TRBJ1-2; tentatively, D is TRBD1 (5 bases). The CDR3 covers 15 residues. V lost 2 bases to trimming and J lost 0 bases, with 11 bases between them. In germline, CDR1 is SGHTS, CDR2 YDEGEE. CDR3 coding DNA: TGTGCCAGCAGCTTCAACAGGAGCACTAACTATGGCTACACCTTC. Amino acids: CASSFNRSTNYGYTF.

This chain connects TRBV30 to TRBJ1-5; 9 bases fit TRBD1. CDR1 is GTSNPN and CDR2 is SVGIG in the germline V gene (reference sequence). With V trimmed by 5 bases and J by 7 bases, 6 bases remained unmatched. The CDR3 runs 13 residues. The CDR3 DNA reads as TGTGCCTGGTCACAGGGGGCAGGCCAGCCCCAGCATTTT. Translating it yields CAWSQGAGQPQHF.

V usage is TRBV6-2 or TRBV6-3 and J usage is TRBJ2-3; TRBD1 might be the D (6 bases). CDR3 length equals 15 residues. Per the germline V gene, CDR1 is MNHEY and CDR2 is SVGEGT. The V end was cut by 4 bases, the J end by 1 base, with 12 bases between. The CDR3 bases are TGTGCCAGCAGTTTCAGGGGTTGGGGCACAGATACGCAGTATTTT. Protein sequence: CASSFRGWGTDTQYF.

This clone was recorded only once. The chain is built from TRBV5-1 and TRBJ2-1, with 8 nucleotides matching TRBD2. Germline V CDR1 and CDR2: SGHRS, YFSETQ. Trimming took 3 bases from V and 4 from J; bases not matched to a gene: 3. This CDR3 has 14 residues. The CDR3, as DNA: TGCGCCAGCAGCTCGGGAGGGGAATACAATGAGCAGTTCTTC. Its translation is CASSSGGEYNEQFF.

This chain links TRBV27 with TRBJ1-1; the match to TRBD1 covers 8 bases. J lost 5 bases, V lost 2 bases, and 13 bases had no gene match. CDR1 is MNHEY and CDR2 is SMNVEV in the germline V gene (reference sequence). There are 17 residues in the CDR3. The CDR3 DNA sequence: TGTGCCAGCAGTTTAGACCGGACAGGGAGGGTGGGTACTGAAGCTTTCTTT. Protein sequence: CASSLDRTGRVGTEAFF.

The chain combines TRBV6-1 with TRBJ2-7; TRBD1 matches at 8 bases. The germline V gene encodes CDR1 MNHNS and CDR2 SASEGT. Germline trimming cut 2 bases from V and 6 bases from J; bases unmatched to any gene: 3. The CDR3 totals 13 residues. CDR3 in amino acids: CASSERQGLEQYV. Here the CDR3 DNA reads TGTGCCAGCAGTGAAAGACAGGGGCTCGAGCAGTACGTC.

The gene calls are TRBV6-6 and TRBJ1-1; perhaps TRBD1 as D (5 bases). The germline V gene encodes CDR1 MNHNY and CDR2 SVGAGI (reference sequence). V shed 0 bases and J shed 10 bases, with 15 bases lying between them. The length of the CDR3 is 14 residues. In DNA, the CDR3 is TGTGCCAGCAGTTACTCAGGACAATCCCCGCCAGCTTTCTTT. Translation: CASSYSGQSPPAFF.

V and J are TRBV19 and TRBJ1-1; D perhaps matches TRBD1 (5 bases). Germline-derived CDR1 and CDR2 are LNHDA and SQIVND (reference sequence). The V end was cut by 5 bases, the J end by 11 bases, with 18 bases between. This CDR3 region has 13 residues. In DNA form, the CDR3 reads TGTGCCAGTAGTGGGGGAAAGGGGCGCGGGGCTTTCTTT. The encoded protein is CASSGGKGRGAFF.

This clone has just a few counts. The rearrangement links TRBV21-1 to TRBJ2-7; the D call of TRBD1 is as the table states it, not checked on the DNA. TRBV21-1 is termed a pseudogene. This CDR3 has 12 residues. The CDR3 sequence is CAGGDSSYEQYV. For the CDR3, the DNA is TGTGCCGGAGGGGACAGTTCCTACGAGCAGTACGTC.

V usage is TRBV5-1 and J usage is TRBJ2-3, with D possibly matching TRBD1 (5 bases). CDR3 size: 14 residues. The V end lost 4 bases, the J end lost 2 bases, and 11 bases lay between the germline ends. The germline gives CDR1 SGHRS, CDR2 YFSETQ. The CDR3 nucleotides are TGCGCCAGCAGCACACCGACAGTCACAGATACGCAGTATTTT. This encodes CASSTPTVTDTQYF.

The sample holds a few counts of this clone. The chain links TRBV21-1 to TRBJ2-7; the D call TRBD2 from the table was never checked on the DNA. TRBV21-1 is tagged as a pseudogene. CDR3 size: 14 residues. CDR3: CASSIDRELYEQYV. The CDR3 nucleotides are TGTGCCAGCAGCATAGATCGGGAGCTCTACGAGCAGTACGTC.

The V gene is TRBV5-6, the J gene TRBJ1-1; 8 bases match TRBD1. This CDR3 has 15 amino acids. CDR1 and CDR2 (germline): SGHDT, YYEEEE. V lost 2 bases, J lost 6 bases, and 9 bases stayed unmatched. The CDR3 nucleotides read TGTGCCAGCAGCTTTTTGGACAGGGAGGAAGCTGAAGCTTTCTTT. This encodes CASSFLDREEAEAFF.

The V call is TRBV4-3, the J call TRBJ2-2; D is unresolved. CDR3 length: 17 residues. V lost 4 bases, J lost 0 bases, and 15 bases lay in between. The V gene's germline CDR1 is LGHNA and CDR2 YSLEER. The DNA for the CDR3 is TGCGCCAGCAGCCGACTCGACCGCGATGCGAACACCGGGGAGCTGTTTTTT. Protein: CASSRLDRDANTGELFF.

V and J are TRBV10-2 and TRBJ2-7; 8 bases are shared with TRBD2. The trim removed 5 bases at V and 7 bases at J, leaving 19 bases unmatched. CDR3 length equals 17 residues. The germline V gene encodes CDR1 WSHSY and CDR2 SAAADI. CDR3 in DNA: TGCGCCAGCAGTATGGGCGGGGGGCCGAATTGGGAGAGGGAGCAGTACGTC. Translating it yields CASSMGGGPNWEREQYV.

This clone appeared once. The rearrangement joins TRBV18 to TRBJ1-4, with D unresolved. The CDR3 runs to 13 residues. V dropped 8 bases and J dropped 4 bases, with 11 bases sitting between them. Germline CDR1 is KGHSH and CDR2 is LQKENI. CDR3 loop: CASNRASNEKLFF. The CDR3 nucleotides are TGTGCCAGCAACCGGGCCAGTAATGAAAAACTGTTTTTT.

V gene TRBV6-5 combines with J gene TRBJ2-2; TRBD1 agrees at 9 bases. The CDR3 loop spans 15 amino acids. CDR1 MNHEY and CDR2 SVGAGI come from the germline V gene. The J segment lost 3 bases and the V segment lost 6 bases, leaving 5 bases of the junction unmatched. CDR3 in DNA: TGTGCCAGCAGACGAACAGGGGGCTACACCGGGGAGCTGTTTTTT. Its translation: CASRRTGGYTGELFF.

This clone was counted a few times. V and J are TRBV6-5 and TRBJ1-1, with TRBD1 as a possible D gene (6 bases). Trimming stripped 6 bases from V and 5 bases from J, with 16 bases between. Germline CDR1 MNHEY, CDR2 SVGAGI. This CDR3 comprises 14 residues. The CDR3 DNA reads as TGTGCCAGCAGCGTACAGGGCCAGAGGACTGAAGCTTTCTTT. It encodes CASSVQGQRTEAFF.

The chain has TRBV14 and TRBJ2-7, with 10 bases matching TRBD1. This CDR3 region has 13 residues. The trim removed 4 bases at V and 4 bases at J, leaving 1 base unmatched. Per the germline V gene, CDR1 is SGHDN and CDR2 is FVKESK. CDR3 sequence: CASSPGQGYEQYV. CDR3 nucleotides: TGTGCCAGCAGCCCGGGACAGGGGTACGAGCAGTACGTC.

The chain is built from TRBV18 and TRBJ2-5; possible D gene TRBD1, 5 bases. The V gene's germline CDR1 is KGHSH and CDR2 LQKENI. Deletions cut 2 bases from V and 1 base from J, with 14 bases between. This CDR3 is built from 16 residues. CDR3 loop: CASSPIGRVGQETQYF. For the CDR3, the DNA is TGTGCCAGCTCACCAATTGGCAGGGTGGGCCAAGAGACCCAGTACTTC.

The chain combines TRBV4-3 with TRBJ2-3; possible D gene TRBD2, 6 bases. V was clipped by 0 bases and J by 3 bases, with 7 bases between them. The length of the CDR3 is 14 residues. Germline V CDR1 and CDR2: LGHNA, YSLEER. The CDR3 loop reads CASSQDRGTDTQYF. As DNA, the CDR3 is TGCGCCAGCAGCCAAGATCGGGGGACAGATACGCAGTATTTT.

This sequence joins TRBV9 and TRBJ1-3, with 10 nucleotides matching TRBD1. Germline CDR1 SGDLS, CDR2 YYNGEE. CDR3 size: 16 residues. V was pared by 4 bases and J by 3 bases, with 7 bases of the junction left unmatched. The CDR3 coding sequence is TGTGCCAGCAGCTTGACCGACAGGGGGCTTGGAAACACCATATATTTT. The encoded protein is CASSLTDRGLGNTIYF. The variable domain in full, with the rest retrieved from reference TRBV9 and TRBJ1-3, is DSGVTQTPKHLITATGQRVTLRCSPRSGDLSVYWYQQSLDQGLQFLIQYYNGEERAKGNILERFSAQQFPDLHSELNLSSLELGDSALYFCASSLTDRGLGNTIYFGEGSWLTVV.

This chain joins TRBV29-1 and TRBJ2-3; weak D call: TRBD2 (5 bases). CDR1 is SQVTM and CDR2 is ANQGSEA in the germline V gene. Trimming took 2 bases from V and 4 from J, leaving 7 bases between them. The CDR3 has 12 amino acids. CDR3 coding DNA: TGCAGCGTTGAAACCGGGGCAGATACGCAGTATTTT. This sequence encodes CSVETGADTQYF.

The gene calls are TRBV14 and TRBJ2-2; D remains ambiguous. The CDR3 is 15 amino acids. Germline-derived CDR1 and CDR2 are SGHDN and FVKESK. V lost 2 bases and J lost 1, with 8 bases in between. The CDR3 DNA is TGTGCCAGCAGCCAACAGATCCTGAACACCGGGGAGCTGTTTTTT. Protein: CASSQQILNTGELFF.